The 28 T cell receptor beta chains presented below share a single source sample, sequenced in a study of CD8+CD57+ T cells in acquired aplastic anemia. CDR3 and TCR beta VDJ profiling relied on a genomic DNA template. TCRdb called the reads again in MiXCR, with one record for every CDR3 protein. The table lists about 190,000 distinct CDR3 sequences, around half of them singletons. Sequenced material: sorted CD4+, CD8+, or CD8+CD57+ T cells (not recorded which) from PBMCs. The receptors derive from a human donor in good health, serving as a control.

Written as DNA, the CDR3 is TGCAGCGTTGAACAAATGGTAGGCAGGGATACGCAGTATTTT. Translated: CSVEQMVGRDTQYF. The gene calls are TRBV29-1 and TRBJ2-3, with D hard to call. Germline CDR1 and CDR2: SQVTM and ANQGSEA. The ends were cut back, 2 bases at V and 6 bases at J, with 15 bases in the middle. This CDR3 contains 14 residues.

This rearrangement joins TRBV12-3 or TRBV12-4 to TRBJ1-2, with 7 bases aligning to TRBD1. After removal of 5 bases from V and 2 bases from J, the junction contained 8 bases not matched to a gene. The CDR3 length is 15 residues. CDR3 residues: CASSARQGGNYGYTF. CDR3 in DNA: TGTGCCAGCAGTGCTAGACAGGGAGGCAACTATGGCTACACCTTC.

This clonotype was counted many times. This chain links TRBV11-1 with TRBJ2-5; no definite D call. The V gene's germline CDR1 is SGHAT and CDR2 FQDESV (reference sequence). CDR3 length: 15 residues. V was trimmed by 4 bases and J by 0 bases, leaving 12 bases between them. CDR3 in amino acids: CASSSRVANQETQYF. The DNA of the CDR3 is TGTGCCAGCAGCTCTCGGGTCGCGAACCAAGAGACCCAGTACTTC.

Concerning this clonotype itself: A much larger clone lies one base from this, so it may be a read error. The V call is TRBV2, the J call TRBJ1-6; D ambiguous. The CDR3 runs 13 residues. Germline V gene sequence: CDR1 SNHLY, CDR2 FYNNEI. The CDR3 DNA follows: TGTGCCAGCAGTTTAAGGTTTAATACACCCCTCCACTTT. Translation: CASSLRFNTPLHF.

This clonotype has a count of ten or more. The J gene is TRBJ2-3, the V gene TRBV6-5, with D possibly being TRBD1 or TRBD2 (5 bases each). This CDR3 is built from 13 residues. Germline V gene sequence: CDR1 MNHEY, CDR2 SVGAGI. V was shortened by 6 bases and J by 1 base, with 8 bases between the two germline ends. The CDR3 nucleotides are TGTGCCAGCAGGGGGGACGGCACAGATACGCAGTATTTT. Translation gives CASRGDGTDTQYF.

The chain joins TRBV29-1 to TRBJ1-5; 11 bases map to TRBD1. The CDR3 loop spans 14 amino acids. V was pared by 6 bases and J by 6 bases, with 7 bases of the junction left unmatched. Germline V gene lookup returns CDR1 SQVTM and CDR2 ANQGSEA. The DNA for the CDR3 is TGCAGCGTAAGGGACAGGGGGTTTGGTCAGCCCCAGCATTTT. It yields the protein CSVRDRGFGQPQHF.

This rearrangement joins TRBV7-9 to TRBJ2-1, with D unclear. Germline V gene data show CDR1 as SEHNR and CDR2 as FQNEAQ (reference sequence). V was clipped by 5 bases and J by 8 bases, with 7 bases between them. The CDR3 runs 11 residues. CDR3 protein: CASSPVDEQFF. In DNA form, the CDR3 reads TGTGCCAGCAGCCCTGTAGATGAGCAGTTCTTC.

Here the CDR3 reads CSASGGSQETQYF. DNA for the CDR3: TGCAGTGCTAGTGGGGGTAGTCAAGAGACCCAGTACTTC. The chain uses TRBV20-1 and TRBJ2-5; tentatively, D is TRBD1 or TRBD2 (5 bases each). The V gene's germline CDR1 is DFQATT and CDR2 SNEGSKA (reference sequence). V gave up 3 bases and J gave up 2 bases, with 10 bases separating them. The CDR3 is 13 amino acids.

The chain has TRBV11-3 and TRBJ2-2, with D possibly TRBD1 on 6 matching bases. From germline, CDR1 is SGHNT and CDR2 YENEEA. The germline V and J ends were trimmed by 5 bases and 3 bases, with 10 bases remaining between them. This CDR3 has 14 residues. CDR3 sequence (DNA): TGTGCCAGCAGCGTGGACAGCTACACCGGGGAGCTGTTTTTT. Amino acid sequence: CASSVDSYTGELFF.

The V call is TRBV19, the J call TRBJ2-3; 15 bases map to TRBD2. The CDR3 is 21 amino acids. Trimming at V came to 3 bases and at J to 0 bases, leaving 13 bases not matched to a gene. From germline, CDR1 is LNHDA and CDR2 SQIVND (reference sequence). The CDR3 loop is CASSMTGPGLAGGGSTDTQYF. The CDR3 DNA reads TGTGCCAGTAGTATGACGGGCCCGGGACTAGCGGGGGGTGGGAGCACAGATACGCAGTATTTT.

Notes on this clonotype: A much larger clone lies one base from this, so it may be a read error. The chain has TRBV9 and TRBJ2-2; 9 bases align to TRBD2. J lost 6 bases, V lost 2 bases, and 8 bases had no gene match. CDR3 length: 16 residues. Germline CDR1 and CDR2: SGDLS and YYNGEE. CDR3 nucleotides: TGTGCCAGCAGCGTCGGCGGGGGGGTCCTCGCCGGGGAGCTGTTTTTT. This encodes CASSVGGGVLAGELFF. The whole variable domain, filled in from reference TRBV9 and TRBJ2-2, reads DSGVTQTPKHLITATGQRVTLRCSPRSGDLSVYWYQQSLDQGLQFLIQYYNGEERAKGNILERFSAQQFPDLHSELNLSSLELGDSALYFCASSVGGGVLAGELFFGEGSRLTVL.

V usage is TRBV20-1 and J usage is TRBJ2-7; tentative D call: TRBD1 (12 bases). CDR1 and CDR2 (germline): DFQATT, SNEGSKA (reference sequence). There are 19 residues in the CDR3. The CDR3 sequence: CSFRDRGRGSGGVSYEQYF. The CDR3 bases are TGCAGCTTTCGGGACAGGGGGCGCGGTAGCGGGGGGGTATCCTACGAGCAGTACTTC.

Ten or more counts support this clonotype. The chain uses TRBV3-1 and TRBJ2-5; no definite D call. Trimming stripped 3 bases from V and 1 base from J, with 6 bases between. The V gene's germline CDR1 is LGHDT and CDR2 YNNKEL (reference sequence). There are 13 residues in the CDR3. CDR3 bases: TGTGCCAGCAGCCATTTCAGCCAAGAGACCCAGTACTTC. Protein sequence: CASSHFSQETQYF.

The chain uses TRBV10-3 and TRBJ2-7, with TRBD1 matching over 10 bases. The CDR3 runs 15 residues. With V trimmed by 8 bases and J by 3 bases, 10 bases remained unmatched. Germline assignment: CDR1 ENHRY and CDR2 SYGVKD. The CDR3 DNA reads as TGTGCCATCTCGAGGGGGGGACAGGGGTTCTACGAGCAGTACTTC. Translating it yields CAISRGGQGFYEQYF.

This rearrangement joins TRBV5-1 to TRBJ2-3; 9 bases match TRBD1. After removal of 4 bases from V and 3 bases from J, the junction contained 9 bases not matched to a gene. Per the germline V gene, CDR1 is SGHRS and CDR2 is YFSETQ. CDR3 length: 16 amino acids. In DNA, the CDR3 is TGCGCCAGCAGCCCCGGGGAGGACAGGGGAACAGATACGCAGTATTTT. This encodes CASSPGEDRGTDTQYF.

CDR3 sequence: CASSERRAYEQYF. CDR3 nucleotide sequence: TGTGCCAGCAGTGAGCGTAGGGCCTACGAGCAGTACTTC. The chain is built from TRBV2 and TRBJ2-7; D ambiguous. V was shortened by 3 bases and J by 2 bases, with 8 bases between the two germline ends. There are 13 residues in the CDR3. CDR1 is SNHLY, CDR2 FYNNEI, per germline.

This clonotype was found a few times. Given a much more abundant clone one base away, this may be a read error. The chain joins TRBV7-2 to TRBJ2-5; TRBD1 aligns across 9 bases. V trimming: 8 bases; J trimming: 5 bases; junction bases outside the gene matches: 6. The CDR3 totals 13 residues. Looked up from germline, CDR1 is SGHTA and CDR2 is FQGNSA. CDR3 sequence reads: CASGNRGQETQYF. The CDR3 DNA reads as TGTGCCAGCGGCAACAGGGGGCAGGAGACCCAGTACTTC.

Concerning this clonotype: This sequence may be a read error, since a much larger clone differs from it by one base. The chain recombines TRBV10-3 with TRBJ2-7; 7 bases agree with TRBD1. CDR3 length equals 16 residues. Germline trimming cut 5 bases from V and 3 bases from J; bases unmatched to any gene: 13. The germline V gene has CDR1 ENHRY and CDR2 SYGVKD. CDR3 protein: CAISLPQRGQSYEQYF. The CDR3 coding sequence is TGTGCCATCAGTTTACCGCAAAGGGGACAGAGCTACGAGCAGTACTTC.

This clonotype was detected many times. This chain connects TRBV20-1 to TRBJ1-5; D is unresolved. The length of the CDR3 is 16 residues. Germline assignment: CDR1 DFQATT and CDR2 SNEGSKA (reference sequence). The V and J ends lost 1 base and 0 bases respectively, with 13 bases between them. The CDR3 spells CSARGRGQTSNQPQHF. CDR3 DNA: TGCAGTGCTAGAGGCCGTGGGCAGACTAGCAATCAGCCCCAGCATTTT.

There are many counts of this clonotype. V and J are TRBV14 and TRBJ1-1; D uncertain. V was shortened by 4 bases and J by 8 bases, with 17 bases between the two germline ends. This CDR3 has 14 residues. The germline CDR1 and CDR2 sequences are SGHDN and FVKESK. DNA of the CDR3: TGTGCCAGCAGCCGCTGGGAGGTGGCAACAGAAGCTTTCTTT. It specifies CASSRWEVATEAFF.

Many counts were recorded for this clonotype. The chain joins TRBV12-3 or TRBV12-4 to TRBJ2-5; 8 nucleotides match TRBD1. There are 15 residues in the CDR3. V lost 4 bases, J lost 1 base, and 5 bases stayed unmatched. The CDR3 protein is CASSYRQGSQETQYF. Written as DNA, the CDR3 is TGTGCCAGCAGTTACAGACAGGGGAGCCAAGAGACCCAGTACTTC.

The chain carries TRBV29-1 and TRBJ1-1; D perhaps matches TRBD1 (5 bases). The CDR3 runs 13 residues. Germline V gives CDR1 SQVTM, CDR2 ANQGSEA. V lost 2 bases and J lost 1, with 8 bases in between. DNA for the CDR3: TGCAGCGTTGAAACCGACAGGAACACTGAAGCTTTCTTT. Amino acid sequence: CSVETDRNTEAFF.

There are many counts of this clonotype. The chain employs TRBV4-3 and TRBJ1-4; TRBD1 matches 7 bases. The CDR3 has 16 residues. With 1 base clipped from V and 7 bases from J, the junction kept 9 bases outside the gene matches. CDR1 and CDR2 (germline): LGHNA, YSLEER. The CDR3 DNA sequence: TGCGCCAGCAGCCAAGCGGCCGGGACAGCGTCTGAAAAACTGTTTTTT. Residues: CASSQAAGTASEKLFF.

The rearrangement links TRBV25-1 to TRBJ1-5; the D gene is possibly TRBD1 (5 bases). Trimming cost V 7 bases and J 11 bases, with 18 bases left between them. The CDR3 consists of 13 residues. Germline values: CDR1 MGHDK, CDR2 SYGVNS. CDR3 sequence: CASNLQGQETQHF. Written as DNA, the CDR3 is TGTGCCAGCAATTTGCAGGGTCAAGAGACCCAGCATTTT.

This clonotype was seen at least ten times. The V and J genes are TRBV7-2 and TRBJ2-1, with TRBD2 identical over 9 bases. Germline V gene lookup returns CDR1 SGHTA and CDR2 FQGNSA. The V segment lost 5 bases and the J segment 4 bases; nucleotides outside the gene matches: 6. The CDR3 has 15 amino acids. CDR3 residues: CASSTLAGEYNEQFF. For the CDR3, the DNA is TGTGCCAGCAGCACATTAGCGGGGGAGTACAATGAGCAGTTCTTC.

This clonotype appeared once. J is TRBJ2-1 and V is TRBV7-6, with D unclear. The CDR3 length is 15 residues. Trimming shortened V by 4 bases and J by 9 bases, and 19 bases separated the two germline ends. Germline CDR1 is SGHVS and CDR2 is FNYEAQ. CDR3 amino acids: CASSSRFGPASEQFF. The CDR3 coding sequence is TGTGCCAGCAGCTCCCGCTTTGGGCCCGCTTCTGAGCAGTTCTTC.

V is TRBV7-8 and J is TRBJ2-3; a weak D match, TRBD1 (5 bases). This CDR3 comprises 14 residues. The V end was cut by 2 bases, the J end by 3 bases, with 9 bases between. CDR1 is SGHVS and CDR2 is FQNEAQ in the germline V gene. The CDR3 region has the DNA TGTGCCAGCAGCTTAAGCCAGGGTACAGATACGCAGTATTTT. It yields the protein CASSLSQGTDTQYF. The full variable domain, its missing parts supplied by reference TRBV7-8 and TRBJ2-3, is GAGVSQSPRYKVAKRGQDVALRCDPISGHVSLFWYQQALGQGPEFLTYFQNEAQLDKSGLPSDRFFAERPEGSVSTLKIQRTQQEDSAVYLCASSLSQGTDTQYFGPGTRLTVL.

This clonotype was found a few times. This rearrangement joins TRBV20-1 to TRBJ1-1; D ambiguous. In germline, CDR1 is DFQATT, CDR2 SNEGSKA (reference sequence). This CDR3 spans 9 amino acids. The V gene lost 0 bases and the J gene lost 14 bases, with 7 bases spanning the gap. CDR3 protein: CSARDSGFF. CDR3 nucleotides: TGCAGTGCTAGAGATTCGGGATTCTTT.